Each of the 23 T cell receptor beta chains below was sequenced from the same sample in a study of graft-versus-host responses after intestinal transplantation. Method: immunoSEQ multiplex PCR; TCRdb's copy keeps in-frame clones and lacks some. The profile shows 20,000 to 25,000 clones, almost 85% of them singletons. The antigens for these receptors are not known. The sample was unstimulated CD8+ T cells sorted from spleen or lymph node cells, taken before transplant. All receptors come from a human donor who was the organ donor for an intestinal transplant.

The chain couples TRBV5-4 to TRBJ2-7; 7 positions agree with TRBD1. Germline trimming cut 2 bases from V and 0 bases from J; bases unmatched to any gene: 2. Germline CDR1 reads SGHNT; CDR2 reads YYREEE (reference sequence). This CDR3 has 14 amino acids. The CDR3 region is CASSFGTASYEQYF. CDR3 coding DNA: TGTGCCAGCAGCTTCGGGACAGCCTCCTACGAGCAGTACTTC.

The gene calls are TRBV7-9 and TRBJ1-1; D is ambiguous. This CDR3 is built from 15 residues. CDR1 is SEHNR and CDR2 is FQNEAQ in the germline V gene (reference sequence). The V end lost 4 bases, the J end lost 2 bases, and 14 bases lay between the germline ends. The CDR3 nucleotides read TGTGCCAGCAGCTACGCCTCGAAGGCCAACACTGAAGCTTTCTTT. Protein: CASSYASKANTEAFF.

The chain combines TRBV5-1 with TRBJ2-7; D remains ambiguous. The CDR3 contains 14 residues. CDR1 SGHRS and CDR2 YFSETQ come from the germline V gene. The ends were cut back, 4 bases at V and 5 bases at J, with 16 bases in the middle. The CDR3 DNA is TGCGCCAGCAGCGTTAGGTCCTTTTGGGACGAGCAGTACTTC. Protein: CASSVRSFWDEQYF.

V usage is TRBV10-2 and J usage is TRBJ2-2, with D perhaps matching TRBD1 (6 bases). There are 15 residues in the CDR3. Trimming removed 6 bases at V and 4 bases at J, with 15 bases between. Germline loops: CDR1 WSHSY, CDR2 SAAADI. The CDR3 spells CASRLGGSSTGELFF. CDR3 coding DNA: TGCGCCAGCAGACTAGGGGGAAGTAGCACCGGGGAGCTGTTTTTT.

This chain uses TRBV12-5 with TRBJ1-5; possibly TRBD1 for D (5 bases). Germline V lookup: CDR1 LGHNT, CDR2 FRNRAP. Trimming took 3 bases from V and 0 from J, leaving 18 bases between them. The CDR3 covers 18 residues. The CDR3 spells CASGFNKGLIDSNQPQHF. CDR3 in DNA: TGTGCTAGTGGTTTTAACAAGGGGCTTATAGATAGCAATCAGCCCCAGCATTTT.

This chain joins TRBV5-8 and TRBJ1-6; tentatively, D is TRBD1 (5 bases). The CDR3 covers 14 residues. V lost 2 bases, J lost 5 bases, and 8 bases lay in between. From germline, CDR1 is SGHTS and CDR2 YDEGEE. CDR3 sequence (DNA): TGTGCCAGCAGCTTTGGGGGGGATAATTCACCCCTCCACTTT. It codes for CASSFGGDNSPLHF.

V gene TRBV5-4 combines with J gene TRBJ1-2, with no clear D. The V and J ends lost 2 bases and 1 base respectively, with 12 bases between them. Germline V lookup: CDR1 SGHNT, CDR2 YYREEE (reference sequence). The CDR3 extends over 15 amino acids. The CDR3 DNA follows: TGTGCCAGCAGCTTAGGGCAGTGGATTAACTATGGCTACACCTTC. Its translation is CASSLGQWINYGYTF.

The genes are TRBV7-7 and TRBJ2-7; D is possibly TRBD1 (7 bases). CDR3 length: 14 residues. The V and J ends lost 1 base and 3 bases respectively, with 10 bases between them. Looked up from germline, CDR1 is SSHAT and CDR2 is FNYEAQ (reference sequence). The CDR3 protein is CASSLGQGLYEQYF. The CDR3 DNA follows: TGTGCCAGCAGCTTAGGACAGGGACTCTACGAGCAGTACTTC.

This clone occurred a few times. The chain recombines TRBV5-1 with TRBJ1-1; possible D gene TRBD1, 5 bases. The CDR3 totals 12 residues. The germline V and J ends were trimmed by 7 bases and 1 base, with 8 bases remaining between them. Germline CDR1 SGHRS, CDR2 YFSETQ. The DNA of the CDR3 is TGCGCCAGCGTGGGGGGGAACACTGAAGCTTTCTTT. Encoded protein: CASVGGNTEAFF.

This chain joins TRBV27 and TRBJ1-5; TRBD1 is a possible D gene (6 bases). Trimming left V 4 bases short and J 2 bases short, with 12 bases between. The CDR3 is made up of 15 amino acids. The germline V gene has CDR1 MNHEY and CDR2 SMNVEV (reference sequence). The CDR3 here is CASSSTGYGNQPQHF. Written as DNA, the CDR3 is TGTGCCAGCAGTTCTACAGGGTACGGCAATCAGCCCCAGCATTTT.

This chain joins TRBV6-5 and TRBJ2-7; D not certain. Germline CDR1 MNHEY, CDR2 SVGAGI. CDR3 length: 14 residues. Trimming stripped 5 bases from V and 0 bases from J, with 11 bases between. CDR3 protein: CASSEGMSSYEQYF. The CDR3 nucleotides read TGTGCCAGCAGTGAAGGGATGAGCTCCTACGAGCAGTACTTC.

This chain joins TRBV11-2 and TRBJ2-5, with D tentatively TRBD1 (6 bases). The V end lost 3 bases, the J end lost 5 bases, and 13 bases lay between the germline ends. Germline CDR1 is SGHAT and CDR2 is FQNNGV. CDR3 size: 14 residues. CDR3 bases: TGTGCCAGCAGCTTGGACAGACACGATGAGACCCAGTACTTC. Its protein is CASSLDRHDETQYF.

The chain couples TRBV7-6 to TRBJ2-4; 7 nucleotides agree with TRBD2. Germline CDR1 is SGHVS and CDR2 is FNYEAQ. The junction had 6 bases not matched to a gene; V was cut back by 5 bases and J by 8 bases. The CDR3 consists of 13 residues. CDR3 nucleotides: TGTGCCAGCAGCCGCAGTGCGGGGGACATTCAGTACTTC. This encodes CASSRSAGDIQYF.

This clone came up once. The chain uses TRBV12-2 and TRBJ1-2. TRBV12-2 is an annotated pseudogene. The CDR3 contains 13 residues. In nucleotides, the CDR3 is TGTGCAAGTCGCTTACTCTGGGACTATGGCTACACCTTC. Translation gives CASRLLWDYGYTF.

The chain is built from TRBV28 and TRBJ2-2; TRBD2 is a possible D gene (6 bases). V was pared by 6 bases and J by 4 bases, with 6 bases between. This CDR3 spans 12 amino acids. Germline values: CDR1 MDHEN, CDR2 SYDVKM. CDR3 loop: CASRGGTGELFF. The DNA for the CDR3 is TGTGCCAGCAGGGGGGGCACCGGGGAGCTGTTTTTT.

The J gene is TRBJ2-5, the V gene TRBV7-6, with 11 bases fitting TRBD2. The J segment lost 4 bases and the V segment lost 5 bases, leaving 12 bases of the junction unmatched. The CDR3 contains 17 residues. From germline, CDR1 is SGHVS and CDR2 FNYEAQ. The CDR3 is CASSHSPLAGGRETQYF. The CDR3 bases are TGTGCCAGCAGCCACAGCCCCCTAGCGGGAGGTAGAGAGACCCAGTACTTC.

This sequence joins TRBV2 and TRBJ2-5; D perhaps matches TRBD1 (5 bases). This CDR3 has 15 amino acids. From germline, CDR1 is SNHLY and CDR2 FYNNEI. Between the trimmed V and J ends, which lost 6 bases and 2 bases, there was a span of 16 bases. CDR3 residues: CASSGTVTVQETQYF. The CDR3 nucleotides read TGTGCCAGCAGCGGCACGGTGACAGTTCAAGAGACCCAGTACTTC.

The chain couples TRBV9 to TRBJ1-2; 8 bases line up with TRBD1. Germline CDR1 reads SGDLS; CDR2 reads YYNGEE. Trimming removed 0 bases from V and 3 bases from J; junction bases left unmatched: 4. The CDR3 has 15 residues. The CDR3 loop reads CASSVVQGAYYGYTF. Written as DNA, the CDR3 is TGTGCCAGCAGCGTAGTCCAGGGGGCCTACTATGGCTACACCTTC.

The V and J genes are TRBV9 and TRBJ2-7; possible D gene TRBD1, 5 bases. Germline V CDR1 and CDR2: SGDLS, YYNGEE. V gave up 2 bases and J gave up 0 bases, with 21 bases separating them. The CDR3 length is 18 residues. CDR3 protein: CASSVDPQDTPSSYEQYF. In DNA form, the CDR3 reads TGTGCCAGCAGCGTCGACCCCCAGGACACACCGAGCTCCTACGAGCAGTACTTC.

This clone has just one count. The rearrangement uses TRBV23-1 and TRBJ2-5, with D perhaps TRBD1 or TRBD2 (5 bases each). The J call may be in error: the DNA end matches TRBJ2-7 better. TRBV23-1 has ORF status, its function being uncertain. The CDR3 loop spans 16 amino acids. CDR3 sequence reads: CASSGDPGRAVYEQYF. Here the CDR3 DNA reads TGCGCCAGCAGTGGCGATCCGGGACGGGCCGTTTACGAGCAGTACTTC.

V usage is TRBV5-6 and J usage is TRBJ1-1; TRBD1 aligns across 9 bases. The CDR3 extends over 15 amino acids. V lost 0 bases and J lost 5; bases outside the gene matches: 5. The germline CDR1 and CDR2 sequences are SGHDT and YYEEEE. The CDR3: CASSLGYRGRTEAFF. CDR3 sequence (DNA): TGTGCCAGCAGCTTGGGTTACAGGGGGCGGACTGAAGCTTTCTTT.

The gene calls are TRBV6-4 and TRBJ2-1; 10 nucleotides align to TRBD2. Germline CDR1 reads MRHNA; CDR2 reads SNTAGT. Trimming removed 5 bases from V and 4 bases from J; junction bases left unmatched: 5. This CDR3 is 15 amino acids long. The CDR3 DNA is TGTGCCAGCAGTATACTAGCGGGGACTTACAATGAGCAGTTCTTC. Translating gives CASSILAGTYNEQFF.

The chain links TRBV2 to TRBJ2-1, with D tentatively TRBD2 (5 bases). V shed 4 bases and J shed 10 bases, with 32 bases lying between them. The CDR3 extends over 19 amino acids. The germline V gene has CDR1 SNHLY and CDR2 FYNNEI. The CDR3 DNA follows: TGTGCCAGCAGTGTAGGCGGGCTCTCGATGTCGGGTCGGCAATTGGAGCAGTTCTTC. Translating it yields CASSVGGLSMSGRQLEQFF.